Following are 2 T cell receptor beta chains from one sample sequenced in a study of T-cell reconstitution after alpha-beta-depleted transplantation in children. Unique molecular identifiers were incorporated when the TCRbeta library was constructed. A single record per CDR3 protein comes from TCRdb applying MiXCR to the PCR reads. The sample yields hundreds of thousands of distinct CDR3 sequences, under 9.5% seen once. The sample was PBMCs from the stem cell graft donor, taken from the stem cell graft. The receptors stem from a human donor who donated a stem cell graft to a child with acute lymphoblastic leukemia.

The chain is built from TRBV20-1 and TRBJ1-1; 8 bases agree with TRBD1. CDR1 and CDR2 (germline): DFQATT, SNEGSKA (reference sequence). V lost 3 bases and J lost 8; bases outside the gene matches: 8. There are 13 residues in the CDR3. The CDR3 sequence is CSASAQGAPEAFF. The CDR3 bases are TGCAGTGCTAGTGCCCAGGGGGCGCCCGAAGCTTTCTTT.

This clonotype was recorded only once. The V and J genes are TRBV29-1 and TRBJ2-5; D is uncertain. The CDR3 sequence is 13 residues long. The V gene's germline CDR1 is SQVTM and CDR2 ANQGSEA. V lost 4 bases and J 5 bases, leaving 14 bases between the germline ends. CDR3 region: CSVGLMFGETQYF. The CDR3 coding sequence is TGCAGCGTTGGGCTGATGTTTGGGGAGACCCAGTACTTC.